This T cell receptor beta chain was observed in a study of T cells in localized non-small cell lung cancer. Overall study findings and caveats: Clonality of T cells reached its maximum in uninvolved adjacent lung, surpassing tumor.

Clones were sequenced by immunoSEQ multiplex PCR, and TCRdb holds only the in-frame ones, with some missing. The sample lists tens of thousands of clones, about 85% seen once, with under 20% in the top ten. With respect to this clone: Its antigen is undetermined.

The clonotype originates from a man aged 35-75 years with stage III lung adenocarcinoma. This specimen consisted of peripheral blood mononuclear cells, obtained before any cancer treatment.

This CDR3 reads CASSLDMRGEKLFF. CDR3 nucleotide sequence: TGTGCCAGCAGCTTAGACATGCGGGGGGAAAAACTGTTTTTT. This sequence joins TRBV7-2 and TRBJ1-4, with a weak D call TRBD1 (5 bases). The length of the CDR3 is 14 residues. V was clipped by 1 base and J by 8 bases, with 11 bases between them. CDR1 is SGHTA and CDR2 is FQGNSA in the germline V gene. The complete variable domain, with remaining parts taken from reference TRBV7-2 and TRBJ1-4, reads GAGVSQSPSNKVTEKGKDVELRCDPISGHTALYWYRQSLGQGLEFLIYFQGNSAPDKSGLPSDRFSAERTGGSVSTLTIQRTQQEDSAVYLCASSLDMRGEKLFFGSGTQLSVL.